This TCR beta chain stems from a study of blood T cell repertoires in COVID-19. Looking at the study overall: The United States, Italy and Spain supplied acute and convalescent COVID-19 samples. PBMCs, B-cell-depleted T cells, or T cells provided the cDNA or gDNA that made up the material.

V lost 6 bases to trimming and J lost 5 bases; unmatched junction nucleotides: 14. The CDR3 is made up of 16 amino acids. Germline V gene sequence: CDR1 ENHRY, CDR2 SYGVKD. Cohort placement rested on clinical history that participants reported themselves. TCRdb's table, derived via immunoSEQ multiplex PCR, lists solely in-frame clones and lacks some. The sample lists roughly 260,000 clones, roughly nine tenths occurring once. This sequence was found in a human donor in a cohort exposed to, infected with or recovered from COVID-19 (not recorded which). The donor label of this sample is uncertain. This chain uses TRBV10-3 with TRBJ2-7; 9 nucleotides align to TRBD1. Input material: PBMCs or T cells enriched from blood (not recorded which). The CDR3 loop is CAIREPAGTGLHEQYF. In DNA form, the CDR3 reads TGTGCCATCAGGGAACCCGCCGGGACAGGGTTACACGAGCAGTACTTC.